This passage covers 18 T cell receptor beta chains from one sample sequenced in a study of blood T cell repertoires in COVID-19. Here immunoSEQ multiplex PCR was the method, and the copy in TCRdb shows in-frame clones only, minus some. Counted here are under 300,000 clones, roughly 87% occurring once; the ten biggest clones make up just over 7%. Sequences were obtained from peripheral blood. These receptors all stem from a man in his sixties who had recovered from COVID-19.

V is TRBV11-2 and J is TRBJ2-3, with TRBD1 identical over 10 bases. This CDR3 region has 17 residues. CDR1 SGHAT and CDR2 FQNNGV come from the germline V gene. V was pared by 2 bases and J by 4 bases, with 9 bases of the junction left unmatched. The CDR3 spells CASSLHSPDRGSDTQYF. DNA for the CDR3: TGTGCCAGCAGCTTACACAGTCCGGACAGGGGGTCAGATACGCAGTATTTT.

This chain connects TRBV10-1 to TRBJ2-3, with TRBD1 matching 9 bases. The V segment lost 6 bases and the J segment 2 bases; nucleotides outside the gene matches: 9. The CDR3 is made up of 16 amino acids. Germline loops: CDR1 WNHNN, CDR2 SYGVQD (reference sequence). This chain's CDR3 is CASSRNWDRDTDTQYF. In DNA, the CDR3 is TGCGCCAGCAGCCGCAATTGGGACAGGGACACAGATACGCAGTATTTT.

This clone has a handful of counts. The chain has TRBV18 and TRBJ2-3; tentative D call: TRBD2 (5 bases). Germline values: CDR1 KGHSH, CDR2 LQKENI. Between the trimmed V and J ends, which lost 3 bases and 2 bases, there was a span of 12 bases. The CDR3 runs 15 residues. The CDR3 loop reads CASSPGLRPTDTQYF. In DNA, the CDR3 is TGTGCCAGCTCACCTGGACTTCGGCCCACAGATACGCAGTATTTT.

V usage is TRBV3-1 (or the pseudogene TRBV3-2) and J usage is TRBJ2-7; TRBD1 agrees at 7 bases. The CDR3 is 13 amino acids. V shed 5 bases, J shed 9 bases, and the junction held 10 bases outside the gene matches. Per germline, CDR1 LGHDT and CDR2 YNNKEL (reference sequence). The CDR3 is CASSSGQSLGQYF. The CDR3 region has the DNA TGTGCCAGCAGCTCGGGACAGTCCCTAGGGCAGTACTTC.

J is TRBJ1-6 and V is TRBV19, with D perhaps matching TRBD1 (6 bases). Germline loops: CDR1 LNHDA, CDR2 SQIVND (reference sequence). V gave up 5 bases and J gave up 9 bases, with 17 bases separating them. The CDR3 totals 15 residues. Written as DNA, the CDR3 is TGTGCCAGTAGTTTGGGGACACTAACGATTTCACCCCTCCACTTT. This encodes CASSLGTLTISPLHF.

The chain couples TRBV6-5 to TRBJ1-4, with 9 positions matching TRBD1. The CDR3 spans 14 residues. Germline V gene lookup returns CDR1 MNHEY and CDR2 SVGAGI. With 8 bases clipped from V and 0 bases from J, the junction kept 1 base outside the gene matches. CDR3 in amino acids: CASGDRATNEKLFF. DNA of the CDR3: TGTGCCAGCGGGGACAGGGCAACTAATGAAAAACTGTTTTTT.

CDR3: CASSLDGTVSYEQYF. The CDR3 DNA sequence: TGTGCCAGCAGCTTGGATGGGACAGTATCCTACGAGCAGTACTTC. The chain couples TRBV5-4 to TRBJ2-7, with TRBD1 matching over 7 bases. This CDR3 has 15 residues. V gave up 0 bases and J gave up 1 base; unmatched junction bases: 4. Germline-derived CDR1 and CDR2 are SGHNT and YYREEE (reference sequence).

The chain recombines TRBV12-5 with TRBJ2-2; unclear D gene. Deletions cut 0 bases from V and 0 bases from J, with 8 bases between. The CDR3 runs to 16 residues. CDR1 and CDR2 from the germline V gene are LGHNT and FRNRAP. CDR3 protein: CASGLVLGANTGELFF. Here the CDR3 DNA reads TGTGCTAGTGGTTTGGTACTCGGAGCGAACACCGGGGAGCTGTTTTTT. Complete variable domain (other parts from reference TRBV12-5 and TRBJ2-2): DARVTQTPRHKVTEMGQEVTMRCQPILGHNTVFWYRQTMMQGLELLAYFRNRAPLDDSGMPKDRFSAEMPDATLATLKIQPSEPRDSAVYFCASGLVLGANTGELFFGEGSRLTVL.

The CDR3 here is CASSVSGTDTGELFF. The CDR3 DNA follows: TGTGCCAGCAGCGTATCCGGGACTGACACCGGGGAGCTGTTTTTT. The chain joins TRBV7-9 to TRBJ2-2; D perhaps matches TRBD2 (6 bases). Looked up from germline, CDR1 is SEHNR and CDR2 is FQNEAQ (reference sequence). CDR3 length: 15 residues. V lost 5 bases and J 3 bases, leaving 13 bases between the germline ends.

The rearrangement uses TRBV28 and TRBJ2-4, with a possible D match to TRBD1 (6 bases). CDR1 is MDHEN and CDR2 is SYDVKM in the germline V gene. This CDR3 is 14 amino acids long. The CDR3 nucleotides are TGTGCGACCTTCCGGGACACAGGCAAAAACATTCAGTACTTC. Residues: CATFRDTGKNIQYF.

The chain carries TRBV7-9 and TRBJ1-1; TRBD1 matches 8 bases. The CDR3 contains 16 residues. The germline gives CDR1 SEHNR, CDR2 FQNEAQ (reference sequence). V lost 1 base to trimming and J lost 1 base; unmatched junction nucleotides: 5. CDR3 protein: CASSLGGTGSNTEAFF. CDR3 nucleotide sequence: TGTGCCAGCAGCTTAGGAGGGACAGGCTCGAACACTGAAGCTTTCTTT. Full variable domain (outside the CDR3, taken from reference TRBV7-9 and TRBJ1-1): DTGVSQNPRHKITKRGQNVTFRCDPISEHNRLYWYRQTLGQGPEFLTYFQNEAQLEKSRLLSDRFSAERPKGSFSTLEIQRTEQGDSAMYLCASSLGGTGSNTEAFFGQGTRLTVV.

V is TRBV30 and J is TRBJ2-2, with a possible D match to TRBD1 (6 bases). Germline V gene lookup returns CDR1 GTSNPN and CDR2 SVGIG (reference sequence). Trimming took off 2 bases at V and 5 bases at J, with 9 bases between the two ends. This CDR3 has 13 amino acids. CDR3 sequence reads: CAWSQGKTGELFF. The CDR3 DNA sequence: TGTGCCTGGAGTCAGGGGAAGACCGGGGAGCTGTTTTTT.

The J gene is TRBJ2-4, the V gene TRBV6-6, with 7 bases matching TRBD2. There are 14 residues in the CDR3. Germline lookup yields CDR1 MNHNY and CDR2 SVGAGI (reference sequence). V shed 7 bases and J 6 bases; nucleotides not matched to a gene: 9. The CDR3 bases are TGTGCCAGCACTACGTCCAGGGAGGGAAACATTCAGTACTTC. Translated, it gives CASTTSREGNIQYF.

The CDR3 DNA follows: TGCGCCAGCAGCTTGGTGGGGAGGGCACCCCTCCACTTT. As protein: CASSLVGRAPLHF. The chain recombines TRBV5-1 with TRBJ1-6, with no clear D. This CDR3 contains 13 residues. Germline values: CDR1 SGHRS, CDR2 YFSETQ. V shed 0 bases and J shed 11 bases, with 9 bases lying between them.

This chain joins TRBV5-6 and TRBJ1-6, with D perhaps matching TRBD1 (6 bases). This CDR3 is 14 amino acids long. V was pared by 4 bases and J by 9 bases, with 14 bases between. CDR1 is SGHDT, CDR2 YYEEEE, per germline. This chain's CDR3 is CASSLGQQGSPLHF. The CDR3 region has the DNA TGTGCCAGCAGCCTAGGACAGCAAGGTTCACCCCTCCACTTT.

A remark on this clone: In the same sample, other DNA sequences code for this CDR3. The chain has TRBV24-1 and TRBJ1-3; the match to TRBD1 covers 7 bases. V lost 4 bases to trimming and J lost 3 bases; unmatched junction nucleotides: 2. Germline-derived CDR1 and CDR2 are KGHDR and SFDVKD. The CDR3 extends over 14 amino acids. The CDR3 here is CATSDRQGGNTIYF. The CDR3 DNA reads TGTGCCACCAGTGACAGACAGGGTGGAAACACCATATATTTT.

The CDR3 here is CSASWQNYGYTF. The CDR3 DNA is TGCAGTGCTAGTTGGCAGAACTATGGCTACACCTTC. The rearrangement joins TRBV20-1 to TRBJ1-2; the D is unclear. This CDR3 spans 12 amino acids. Germline V gives CDR1 DFQATT, CDR2 SNEGSKA (reference sequence). Trimming shortened V by 3 bases and J by 2 bases, and 7 bases separated the two germline ends.

This chain joins TRBV20-1 and TRBJ2-1; D possibly corresponds to TRBD2 (7 bases). Between the trimmed V and J ends, which lost 3 bases and 3 bases, there was a span of 15 bases. The germline V gene encodes CDR1 DFQATT and CDR2 SNEGSKA (reference sequence). The CDR3 has 15 residues. The CDR3 protein is CSASSRGQRYNEQFF. The CDR3 bases are TGCAGTGCTAGTTCGCGGGGGCAGCGCTACAATGAGCAGTTCTTC.